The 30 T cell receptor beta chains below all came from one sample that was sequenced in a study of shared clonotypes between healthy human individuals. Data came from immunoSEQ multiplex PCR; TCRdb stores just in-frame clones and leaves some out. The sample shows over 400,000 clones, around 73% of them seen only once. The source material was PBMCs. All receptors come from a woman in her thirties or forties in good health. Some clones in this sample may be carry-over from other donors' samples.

CDR3 nucleotides: TGCGCCAGCAGCTTGGCTATGGGAAGGGGAACGGAGACCCAGTACTTC. It is translated as CASSLAMGRGTETQYF. This rearrangement joins TRBV5-1 to TRBJ2-5; tentative D call: TRBD1 (5 bases). The V end lost 0 bases, the J end lost 5 bases, and 17 bases lay between the germline ends. The CDR3 is 16 amino acids. Germline CDR1 is SGHRS and CDR2 is YFSETQ. The entire variable domain, with the rest obtained from reference TRBV5-1 and TRBJ2-5, is as follows: KAGVTQTPRYLIKTRGQQVTLSCSPISGHRSVSWYQQTPGQGLQFLFEYFSETQRNKGNFPGRFSGRQFSNSRSEMNVSTLELGDSALYLCASSLAMGRGTETQYFGPGTRLLVL.

The CDR3 DNA follows: TGTGCCAGCAGGGGAGTTGACACTGAAGCTTTCTTT. Residues: CASRGVDTEAFF. The V call is TRBV6-1, the J call TRBJ1-1; D unresolved. The CDR3 length is 12 residues. V lost 6 bases, J lost 3 bases, and 8 bases lay in between. CDR1 and CDR2 from the germline V gene are MNHNS and SASEGT.

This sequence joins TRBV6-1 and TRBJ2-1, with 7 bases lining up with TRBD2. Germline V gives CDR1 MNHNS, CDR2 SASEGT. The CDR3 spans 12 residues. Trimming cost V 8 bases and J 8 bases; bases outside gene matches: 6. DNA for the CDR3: TGTGCCAGCCACATAGGGAGGGATGAGCAGTTCTTC. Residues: CASHIGRDEQFF.

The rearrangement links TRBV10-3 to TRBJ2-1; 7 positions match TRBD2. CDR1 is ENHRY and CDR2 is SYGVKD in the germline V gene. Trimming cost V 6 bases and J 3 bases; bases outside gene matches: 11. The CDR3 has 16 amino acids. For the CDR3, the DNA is TGTGCCATCAGCCCCGGGGGGACCACTAACTACAATGAGCAGTTCTTC. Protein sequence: CAISPGGTTNYNEQFF.

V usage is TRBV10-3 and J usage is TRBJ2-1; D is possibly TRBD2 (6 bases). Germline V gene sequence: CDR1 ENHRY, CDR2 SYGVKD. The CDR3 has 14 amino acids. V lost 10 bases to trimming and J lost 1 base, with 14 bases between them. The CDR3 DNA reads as TGTGCCAACTCAGCGGAGGGGTCCTACAATGAGCAGTTCTTC. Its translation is CANSAEGSYNEQFF.

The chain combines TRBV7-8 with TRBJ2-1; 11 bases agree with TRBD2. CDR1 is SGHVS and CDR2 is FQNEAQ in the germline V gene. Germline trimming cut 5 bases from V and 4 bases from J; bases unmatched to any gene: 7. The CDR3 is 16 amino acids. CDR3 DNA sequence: TGTGCCAGCAGCCTCCGACTAGCGGGACTATACAATGAGCAGTTCTTC. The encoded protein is CASSLRLAGLYNEQFF.

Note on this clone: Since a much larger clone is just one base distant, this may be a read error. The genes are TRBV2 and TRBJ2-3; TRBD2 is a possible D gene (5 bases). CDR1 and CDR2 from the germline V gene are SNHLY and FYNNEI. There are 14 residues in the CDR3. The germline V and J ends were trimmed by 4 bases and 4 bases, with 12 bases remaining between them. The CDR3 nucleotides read TGTGCCAGCAGTGTTGAGGGCCTCCCAGATACGCAGTATTTT. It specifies CASSVEGLPDTQYF.

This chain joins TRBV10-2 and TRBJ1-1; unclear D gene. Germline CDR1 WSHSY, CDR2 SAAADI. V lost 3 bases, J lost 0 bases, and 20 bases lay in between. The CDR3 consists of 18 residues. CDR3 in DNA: TGCGCCAGCAGTGAAGATCGGGCAGGAGAATGGATGAACACTGAAGCTTTCTTT. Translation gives CASSEDRAGEWMNTEAFF.

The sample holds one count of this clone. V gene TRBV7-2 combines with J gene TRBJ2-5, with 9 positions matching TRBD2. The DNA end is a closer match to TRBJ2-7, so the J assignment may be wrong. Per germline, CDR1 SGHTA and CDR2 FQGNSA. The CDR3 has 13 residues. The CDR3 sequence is CASSVTSGSEQYF. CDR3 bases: TGTGCCAGCAGCGTGACTAGCGGTAGCGAGCAGTACTTC.

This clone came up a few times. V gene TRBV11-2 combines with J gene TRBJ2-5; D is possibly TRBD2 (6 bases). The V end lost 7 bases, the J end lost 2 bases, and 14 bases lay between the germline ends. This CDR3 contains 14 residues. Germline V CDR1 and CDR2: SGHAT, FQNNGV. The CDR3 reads CASTPERAQETQYF. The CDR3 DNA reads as TGTGCCAGCACCCCTGAGCGGGCACAAGAGACCCAGTACTTC.

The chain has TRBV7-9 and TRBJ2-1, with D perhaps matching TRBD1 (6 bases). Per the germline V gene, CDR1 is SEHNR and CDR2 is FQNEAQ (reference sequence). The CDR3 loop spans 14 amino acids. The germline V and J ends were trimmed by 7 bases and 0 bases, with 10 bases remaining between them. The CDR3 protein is CASTSQGSYNEQFF. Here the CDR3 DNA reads TGTGCCAGCACCTCACAGGGCTCCTACAATGAGCAGTTCTTC. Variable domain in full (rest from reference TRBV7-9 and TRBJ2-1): DTGVSQNPRHKITKRGQNVTFRCDPISEHNRLYWYRQTLGQGPEFLTYFQNEAQLEKSRLLSDRFSAERPKGSFSTLEIQRTEQGDSAMYLCASTSQGSYNEQFFGPGTRLTVL.

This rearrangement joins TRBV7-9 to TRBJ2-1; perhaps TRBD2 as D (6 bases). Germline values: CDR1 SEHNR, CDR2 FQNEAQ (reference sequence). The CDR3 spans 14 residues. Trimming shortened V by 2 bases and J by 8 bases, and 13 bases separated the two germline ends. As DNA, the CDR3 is TGTGCCAGCAGCTTATCCCCCGGGGGACATGAGCAGTTCTTC. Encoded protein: CASSLSPGGHEQFF.

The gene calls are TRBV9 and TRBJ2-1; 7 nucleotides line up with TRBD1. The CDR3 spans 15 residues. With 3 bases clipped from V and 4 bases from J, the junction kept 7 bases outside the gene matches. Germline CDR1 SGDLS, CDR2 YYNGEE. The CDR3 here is CASSAEGAPYNEQFF. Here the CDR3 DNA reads TGTGCCAGCAGCGCAGAGGGGGCGCCGTACAATGAGCAGTTCTTC. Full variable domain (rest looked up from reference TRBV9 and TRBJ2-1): DSGVTQTPKHLITATGQRVTLRCSPRSGDLSVYWYQQSLDQGLQFLIQYYNGEERAKGNILERFSAQQFPDLHSELNLSSLELGDSALYFCASSAEGAPYNEQFFGPGTRLTVL.

The CDR3 region has the DNA TGTGCCAGCAGCTTACATCGTTCACCCCTCCACTTT. It translates to CASSLHRSPLHF. The rearrangement joins TRBV7-9 to TRBJ1-6, with D uncertain. Germline V gene lookup returns CDR1 SEHNR and CDR2 FQNEAQ (reference sequence). With 2 bases removed from V and 9 bases from J, the gap between germline ends came to 5 bases. This CDR3 has 12 residues.

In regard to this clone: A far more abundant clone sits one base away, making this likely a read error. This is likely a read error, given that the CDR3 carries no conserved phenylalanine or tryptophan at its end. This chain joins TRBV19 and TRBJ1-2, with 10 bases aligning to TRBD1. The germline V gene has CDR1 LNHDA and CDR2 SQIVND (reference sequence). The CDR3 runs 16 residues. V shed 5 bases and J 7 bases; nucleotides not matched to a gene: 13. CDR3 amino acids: CASSPPPGTGDFGYTL. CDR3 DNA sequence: TGTGCCAGTAGTCCCCCTCCCGGGACAGGGGACTTTGGCTACACCCTC.

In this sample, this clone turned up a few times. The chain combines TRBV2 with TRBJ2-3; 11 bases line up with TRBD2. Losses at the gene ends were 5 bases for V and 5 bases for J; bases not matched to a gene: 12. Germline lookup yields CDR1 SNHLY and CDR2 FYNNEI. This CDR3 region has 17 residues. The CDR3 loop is CASSRLTSGRGKDTQYF. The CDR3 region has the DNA TGTGCCAGCAGTAGACTCACTAGCGGGAGAGGGAAAGATACGCAGTATTTT.

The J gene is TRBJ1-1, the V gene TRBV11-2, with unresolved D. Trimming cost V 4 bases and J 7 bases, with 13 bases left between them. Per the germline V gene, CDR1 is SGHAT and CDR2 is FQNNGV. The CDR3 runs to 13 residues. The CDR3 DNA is TGTGCCAGCAGCTCCCCCTCGGACGGTGAAGCTTTCTTT. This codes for CASSSPSDGEAFF. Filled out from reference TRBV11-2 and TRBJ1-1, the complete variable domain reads EAGVAQSPRYKIIEKRQSVAFWCNPISGHATLYWYQQILGQGPKLLIQFQNNGVVDDSQLPKDRFSAERLKGVDSTLKIQPAKLEDSAVYLCASSSPSDGEAFFGQGTRLTVV.

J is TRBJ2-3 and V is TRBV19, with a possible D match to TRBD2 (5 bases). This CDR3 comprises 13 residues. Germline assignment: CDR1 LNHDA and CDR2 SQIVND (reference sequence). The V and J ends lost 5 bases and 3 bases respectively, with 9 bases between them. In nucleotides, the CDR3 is TGTGCCAGTAGTGGACTGGGGACAGATACGCAGTATTTT. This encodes CASSGLGTDTQYF.

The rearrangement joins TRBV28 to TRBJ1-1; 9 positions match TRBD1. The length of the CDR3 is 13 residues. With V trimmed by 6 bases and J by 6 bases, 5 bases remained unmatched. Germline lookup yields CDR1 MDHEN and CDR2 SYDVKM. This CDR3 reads CASRRTGESEAFF. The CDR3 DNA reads TGTGCCAGCAGGCGGACAGGGGAATCTGAAGCTTTCTTT.

CDR3 sequence reads: CASSPRDRVYEQYF. The CDR3 nucleotides are TGTGCCAGCAGCCCCCGGGACAGGGTCTACGAGCAGTACTTC. The chain carries TRBV5-4 and TRBJ2-7; TRBD1 matches at 9 bases. The V gene end was trimmed by 4 bases and the J gene end by 3 bases; junction bases not matched to a gene: 5. There are 14 residues in the CDR3. Germline CDR1 is SGHNT and CDR2 is YYREEE (reference sequence).

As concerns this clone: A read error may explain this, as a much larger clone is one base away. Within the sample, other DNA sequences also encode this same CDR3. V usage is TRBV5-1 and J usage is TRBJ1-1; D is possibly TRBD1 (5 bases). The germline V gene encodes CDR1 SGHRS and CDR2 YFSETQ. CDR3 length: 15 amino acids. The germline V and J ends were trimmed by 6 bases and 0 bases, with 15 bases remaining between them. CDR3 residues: CASTLGGLVNTEAFF. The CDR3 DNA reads TGCGCCAGCACACTGGGGGGGTTGGTGAACACTGAAGCTTTCTTT. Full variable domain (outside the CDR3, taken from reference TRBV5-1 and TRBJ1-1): KAGVTQTPRYLIKTRGQQVTLSCSPISGHRSVSWYQQTPGQGLQFLFEYFSETQRNKGNFPGRFSGRQFSNSRSEMNVSTLELGDSALYLCASTLGGLVNTEAFFGQGTRLTVV.

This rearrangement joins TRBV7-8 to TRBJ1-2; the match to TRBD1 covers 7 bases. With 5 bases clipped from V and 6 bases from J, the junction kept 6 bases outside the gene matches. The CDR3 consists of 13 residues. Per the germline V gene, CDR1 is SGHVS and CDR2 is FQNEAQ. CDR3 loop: CASSADRENGYTF. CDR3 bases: TGTGCCAGCAGCGCCGACAGGGAAAATGGCTACACCTTC.

This CDR3 reads CASSSPRAGSHEQYF. The CDR3 nucleotides read TGTGCCAGCAGTTCCCCGAGGGCAGGCAGTCACGAGCAGTACTTC. The chain links TRBV6-5 to TRBJ2-7; tentative D call: TRBD2 (5 bases). Germline V gene sequence: CDR1 MNHEY, CDR2 SVGAGI. The CDR3 totals 15 residues. Trimming removed 4 bases at V and 5 bases at J, with 18 bases between.

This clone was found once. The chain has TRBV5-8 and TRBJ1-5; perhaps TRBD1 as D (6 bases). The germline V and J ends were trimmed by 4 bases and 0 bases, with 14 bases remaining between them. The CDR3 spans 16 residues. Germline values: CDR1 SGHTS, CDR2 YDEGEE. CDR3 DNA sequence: TGTGCCAGCAGCCCCGGACAGTTTTATAGCAATCAGCCCCAGCATTTT. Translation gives CASSPGQFYSNQPQHF.

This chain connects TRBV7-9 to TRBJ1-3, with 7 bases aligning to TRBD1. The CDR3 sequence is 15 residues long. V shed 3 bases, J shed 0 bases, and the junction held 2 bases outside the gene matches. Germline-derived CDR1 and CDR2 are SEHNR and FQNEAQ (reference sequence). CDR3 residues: CASSLDRLSGNTIYF. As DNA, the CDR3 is TGTGCCAGCAGCTTGGACAGGCTCTCTGGAAACACCATATATTTT.

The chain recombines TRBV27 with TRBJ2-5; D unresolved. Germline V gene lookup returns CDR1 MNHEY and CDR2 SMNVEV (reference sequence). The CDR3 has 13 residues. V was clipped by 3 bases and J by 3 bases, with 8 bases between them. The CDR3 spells CASSFTQKETQYF. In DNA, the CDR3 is TGTGCCAGCAGTTTCACACAAAAAGAGACCCAGTACTTC.

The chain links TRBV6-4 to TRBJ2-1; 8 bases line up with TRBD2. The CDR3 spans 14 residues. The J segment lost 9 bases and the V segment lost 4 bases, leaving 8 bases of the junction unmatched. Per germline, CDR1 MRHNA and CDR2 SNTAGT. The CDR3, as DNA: TGTGCCAGCAGTGCCGTGGGGACTAGTGGTGAGCAGTTCTTC. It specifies CASSAVGTSGEQFF.

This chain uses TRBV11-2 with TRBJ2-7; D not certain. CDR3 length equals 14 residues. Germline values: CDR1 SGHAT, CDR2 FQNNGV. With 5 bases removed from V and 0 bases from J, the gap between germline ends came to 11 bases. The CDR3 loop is CASSRAWNSYEQYF. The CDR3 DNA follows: TGTGCCAGCAGCCGAGCGTGGAACTCCTACGAGCAGTACTTC.

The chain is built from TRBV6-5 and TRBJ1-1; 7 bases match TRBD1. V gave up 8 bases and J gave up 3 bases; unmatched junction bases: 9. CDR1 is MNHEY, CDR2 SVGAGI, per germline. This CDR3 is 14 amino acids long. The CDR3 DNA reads TGTGCCAGCTCCTTGGGACAGAAAGACACTGAAGCTTTCTTT. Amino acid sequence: CASSLGQKDTEAFF.

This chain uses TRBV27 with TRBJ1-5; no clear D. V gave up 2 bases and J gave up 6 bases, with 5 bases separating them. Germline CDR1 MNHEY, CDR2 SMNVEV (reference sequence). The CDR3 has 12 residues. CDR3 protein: CASSLKGQPQHF. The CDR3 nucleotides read TGTGCCAGCAGTTTAAAGGGTCAGCCCCAGCATTTT.